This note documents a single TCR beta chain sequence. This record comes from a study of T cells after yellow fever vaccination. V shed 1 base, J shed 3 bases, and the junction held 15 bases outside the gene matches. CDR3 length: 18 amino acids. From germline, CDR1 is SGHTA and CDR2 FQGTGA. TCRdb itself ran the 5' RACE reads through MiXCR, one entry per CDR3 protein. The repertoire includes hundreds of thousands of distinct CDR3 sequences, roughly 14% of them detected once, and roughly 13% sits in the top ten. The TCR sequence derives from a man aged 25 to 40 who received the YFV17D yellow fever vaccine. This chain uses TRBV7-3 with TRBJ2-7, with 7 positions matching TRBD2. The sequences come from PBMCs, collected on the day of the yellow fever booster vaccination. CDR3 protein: CASSLRLTSLHLCYEQYF. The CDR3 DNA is TGTGCCAGCAGCTTAAGGCTGACTAGCCTTCATCTCTGCTACGAGCAGTACTTC.